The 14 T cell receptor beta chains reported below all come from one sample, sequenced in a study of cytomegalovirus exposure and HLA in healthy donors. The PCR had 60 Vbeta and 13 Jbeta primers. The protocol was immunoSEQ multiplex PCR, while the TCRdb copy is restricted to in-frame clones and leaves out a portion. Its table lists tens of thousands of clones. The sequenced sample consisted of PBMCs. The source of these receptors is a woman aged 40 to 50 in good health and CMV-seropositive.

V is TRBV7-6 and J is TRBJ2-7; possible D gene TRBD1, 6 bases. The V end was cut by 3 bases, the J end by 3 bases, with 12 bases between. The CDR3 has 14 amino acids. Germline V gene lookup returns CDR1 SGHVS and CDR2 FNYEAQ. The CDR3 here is CASSLTGQIYEQYF. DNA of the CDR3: TGTGCCAGCAGCTTGACAGGCCAAATCTACGAGCAGTACTTC.

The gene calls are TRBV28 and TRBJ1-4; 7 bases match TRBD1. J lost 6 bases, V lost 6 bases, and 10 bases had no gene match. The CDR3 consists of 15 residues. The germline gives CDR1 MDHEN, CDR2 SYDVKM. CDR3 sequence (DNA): TGTGCCAGCAGGTATACAGGGGAAGGCGATGAAAAACTGTTTTTT. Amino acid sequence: CASRYTGEGDEKLFF. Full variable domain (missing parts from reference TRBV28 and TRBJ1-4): DVKVTQSSRYLVKRTGEKVFLECVQDMDHENMFWYRQDPGLGLRLIYFSYDVKMKEKGDIPEGYSVSREKKERFSLILESASTNQTSMYLCASRYTGEGDEKLFFGSGTQLSVL.

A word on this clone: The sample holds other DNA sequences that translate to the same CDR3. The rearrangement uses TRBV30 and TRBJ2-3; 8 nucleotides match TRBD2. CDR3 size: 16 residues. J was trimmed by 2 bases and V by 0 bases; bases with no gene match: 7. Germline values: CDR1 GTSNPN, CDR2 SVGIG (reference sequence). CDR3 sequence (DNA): TGTGCCTGGAGTGTACTATCACTAGCGGACACAGATACGCAGTATTTT. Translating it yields CAWSVLSLADTDTQYF.

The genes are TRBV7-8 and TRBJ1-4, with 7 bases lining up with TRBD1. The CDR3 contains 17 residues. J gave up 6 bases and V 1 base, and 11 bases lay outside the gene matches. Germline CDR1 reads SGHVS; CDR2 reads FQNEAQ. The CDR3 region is CASSLVSGRTGHEKLFF. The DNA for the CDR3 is TGTGCCAGCAGCTTAGTTTCCGGTCGGACAGGCCATGAAAAACTGTTTTTT.

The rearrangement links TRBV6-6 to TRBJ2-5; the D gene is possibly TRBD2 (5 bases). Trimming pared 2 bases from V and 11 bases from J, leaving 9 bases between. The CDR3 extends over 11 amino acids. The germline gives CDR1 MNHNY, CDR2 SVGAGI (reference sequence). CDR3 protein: CASSYRDEQYF. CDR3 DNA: TGTGCCAGCAGTTACCGGGATGAGCAGTACTTC.

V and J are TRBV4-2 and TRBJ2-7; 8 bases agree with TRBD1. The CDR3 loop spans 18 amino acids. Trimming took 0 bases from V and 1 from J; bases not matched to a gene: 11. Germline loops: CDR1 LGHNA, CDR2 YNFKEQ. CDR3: CASSQEDWTGTFSYEQYF. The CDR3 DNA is TGTGCCAGCAGCCAAGAAGATTGGACAGGGACTTTTTCCTACGAGCAGTACTTC.

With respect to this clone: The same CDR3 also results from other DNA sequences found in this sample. The CDR3 bases are TGTGCCAGCAGTGTTGACAGGGTAGAAGGGAACACTGAAGCTTTCTTT. This gives the protein CASSVDRVEGNTEAFF. The chain has TRBV2 and TRBJ1-1; 7 bases are shared with TRBD1. The CDR3 covers 16 residues. Germline CDR1 SNHLY, CDR2 FYNNEI. Trimming at V came to 4 bases and at J to 1 base, leaving 9 bases not matched to a gene.

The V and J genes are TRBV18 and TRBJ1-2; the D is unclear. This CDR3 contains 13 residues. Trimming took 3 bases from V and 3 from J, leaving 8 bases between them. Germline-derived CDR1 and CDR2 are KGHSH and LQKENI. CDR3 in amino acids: CASSPEQYYGYTF. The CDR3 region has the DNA TGTGCCAGCTCACCGGAACAGTACTATGGCTACACCTTC.

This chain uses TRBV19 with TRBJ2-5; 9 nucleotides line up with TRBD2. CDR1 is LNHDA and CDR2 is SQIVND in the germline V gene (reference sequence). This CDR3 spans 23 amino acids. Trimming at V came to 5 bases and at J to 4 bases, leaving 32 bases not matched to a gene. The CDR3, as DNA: TGTGCCAGTAGTTGGGTGGGCCACCCGAGCGGGAGGTGGACTAGCGTTTTACGAGAGACCCAGTACTTC. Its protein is CASSWVGHPSGRWTSVLRETQYF.

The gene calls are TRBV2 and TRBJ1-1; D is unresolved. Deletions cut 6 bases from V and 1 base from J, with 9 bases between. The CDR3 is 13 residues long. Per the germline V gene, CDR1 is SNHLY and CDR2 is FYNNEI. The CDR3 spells CASRQVENTEAFF. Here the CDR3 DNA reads TGTGCCAGCAGGCAGGTTGAGAACACTGAAGCTTTCTTT. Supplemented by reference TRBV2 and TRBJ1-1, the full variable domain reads EPEVTQTPSHQVTQMGQEVILRCVPISNHLYFYWYRQILGQKVEFLVSFYNNEISEKSEIFDDQFSVERPDGSNFTLKIRSTKLEDSAMYFCASRQVENTEAFFGQGTRLTVV.

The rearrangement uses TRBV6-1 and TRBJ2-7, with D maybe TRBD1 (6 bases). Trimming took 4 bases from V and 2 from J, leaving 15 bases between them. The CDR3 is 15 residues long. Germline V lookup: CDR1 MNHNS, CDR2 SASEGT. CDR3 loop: CASSVRLRGTYEQYF. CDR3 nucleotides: TGTGCCAGCAGTGTTAGATTGAGGGGGACCTACGAGCAGTACTTC.

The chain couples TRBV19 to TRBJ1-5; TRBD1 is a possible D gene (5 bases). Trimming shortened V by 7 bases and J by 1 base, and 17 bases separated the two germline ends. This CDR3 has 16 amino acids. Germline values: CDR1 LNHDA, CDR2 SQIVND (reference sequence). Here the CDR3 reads CASTLGEGVSNQPQHF. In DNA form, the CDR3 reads TGTGCCAGTACCCTAGGGGAGGGAGTGAGCAATCAGCCCCAGCATTTT.

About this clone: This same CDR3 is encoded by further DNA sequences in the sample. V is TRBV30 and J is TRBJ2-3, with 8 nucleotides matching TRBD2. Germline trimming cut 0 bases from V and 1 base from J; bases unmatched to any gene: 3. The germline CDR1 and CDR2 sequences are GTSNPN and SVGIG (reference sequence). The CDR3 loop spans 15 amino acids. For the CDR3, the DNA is TGTGCCTGGAGTGTACGGCGGGGGGGCACAGATACGCAGTATTTT. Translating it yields CAWSVRRGGTDTQYF.

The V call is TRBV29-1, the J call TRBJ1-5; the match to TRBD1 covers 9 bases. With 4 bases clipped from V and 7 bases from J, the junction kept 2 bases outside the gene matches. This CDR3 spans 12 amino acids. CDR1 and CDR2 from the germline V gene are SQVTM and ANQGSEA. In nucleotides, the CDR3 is TGCAGCGTTGCGACAGGGGGACAGCCCCAGCATTTT. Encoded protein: CSVATGGQPQHF.